This TCR beta chain was captured by sequencing in a study of blood T cell repertoires in COVID-19. Original methodology: Amplification of reference gene primers provided the estimated nucleated cell counts. Libraries were prepared by immunoSEQ multiplex PCR; TCRdb keeps only in-frame clonotypes and omits some of them. From that table come the V and J calls and clone size; the DNA was used to work out D and trimming. The sample records approximately 240,000 clones, about four fifths being singletons. Germline CDR1 and CDR2: SGHKS and YYEKEE (reference sequence). With 3 bases removed from V and 5 bases from J, the gap between germline ends came to 12 bases. This CDR3 comprises 13 residues.

This rearrangement joins TRBV5-5 to TRBJ2-7; the D gene is possibly TRBD2 (5 bases). The clonotype originates from a middle-aged man with acute or convalescent COVID-19. The sequenced sample consisted of peripheral blood. The CDR3, as DNA: TGTGCCAGCAGCTCTTTAGGACTGGACGAGCAGTACTTC. It translates to CASSSLGLDEQYF.